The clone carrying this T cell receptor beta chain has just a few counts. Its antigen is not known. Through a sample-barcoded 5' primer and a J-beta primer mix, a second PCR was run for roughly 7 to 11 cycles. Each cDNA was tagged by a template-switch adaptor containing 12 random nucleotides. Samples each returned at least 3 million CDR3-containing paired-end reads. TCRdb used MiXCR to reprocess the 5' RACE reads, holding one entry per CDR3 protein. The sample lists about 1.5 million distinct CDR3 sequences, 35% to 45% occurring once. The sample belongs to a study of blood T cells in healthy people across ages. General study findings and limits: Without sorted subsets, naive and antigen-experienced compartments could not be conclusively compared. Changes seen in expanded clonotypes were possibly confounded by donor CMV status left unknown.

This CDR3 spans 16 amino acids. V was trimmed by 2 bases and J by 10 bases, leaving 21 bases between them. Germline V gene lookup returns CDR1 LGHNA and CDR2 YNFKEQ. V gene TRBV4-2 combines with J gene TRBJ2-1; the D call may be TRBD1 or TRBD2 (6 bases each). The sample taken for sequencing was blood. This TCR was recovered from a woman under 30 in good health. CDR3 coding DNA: TGTGCCAGCAGCCAAATGGAGGGGGACCTCAGAAGGGAGCAGTTCTTC. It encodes CASSQMEGDLRREQFF.